The following is a T cell receptor (beta chain) sequence with its context. Germline V gives CDR1 SGHRS, CDR2 YFSETQ. The CDR3 extends over 15 amino acids. After removal of 2 bases from V and 12 bases from J, the junction contained 9 bases not matched to a gene. The sample comes from a study of shared clonotypes between healthy human individuals. Only in-frame clones appear in the TCRdb table, and some are missing; sequencing was by immunoSEQ multiplex PCR. The table records more than 2 million clones, 90% to 96% of them present only once. Specimen: naive CD4+ T cells sorted from blood. The subset was: CD45RA+ positively selected. The sequence came from a man aged 18-30 years in good health. The chain combines TRBV5-1 with TRBJ1-4; the match to TRBD1 covers 11 bases. CDR3 DNA sequence: TGCGCCAGCAGCTTCGGGGACAGGGGGGAGACGGAACTGTTTTTT. Protein sequence: CASSFGDRGETELFF.